The 26 T cell receptor beta chains below were found in one sample sequenced in a study of T-cell memory formation after mild COVID-19. TCRdb re-called the 5' RACE reads with MiXCR, one entry per CDR3 protein. The profile covers a few hundred thousand distinct CDR3 sequences, with roughly an eighth appearing a single time and roughly 23% taken by the ten largest. Sequencing used PBMCs or a T cell subset sorted from them (not recorded which). The receptors here all came from a man between 18 and 29 years old who had mild COVID-19 (a few samples of this study predate the infection). Cell type and time point are not known.

The rearrangement uses TRBV20-1 and TRBJ1-1; D is undetermined. Trimming took 3 bases from V and 10 from J, leaving 9 bases between them. The CDR3 totals 10 residues. The germline CDR1 and CDR2 sequences are DFQATT and SNEGSKA (reference sequence). The CDR3 DNA reads TGCAGTGCTAGTGCCCGGGGAGCTTTCTTT. Residues: CSASARGAFF.

This chain uses TRBV7-9 with TRBJ1-1; D is unresolved. Trimming shortened V by 5 bases and J by 2 bases, and 9 bases separated the two germline ends. The CDR3 length is 13 residues. The germline V gene has CDR1 SEHNR and CDR2 FQNEAQ (reference sequence). CDR3 DNA: TGTGCCAGCAGCACTGGAGAAAACACTGAAGCTTTCTTT. As protein: CASSTGENTEAFF.

The chain has TRBV30 and TRBJ1-5, with 7 nucleotides matching TRBD1. Germline CDR1 and CDR2: GTSNPN and SVGIG (reference sequence). The ends lost 1 base at V and 7 bases at J; junction bases unmatched: 13. The CDR3 length is 16 residues. The CDR3 nucleotides are TGTGCCTGGAGTGCCGGTTCCGCAGGGGGAAAACAGCCCCAGCATTTT. Its protein is CAWSAGSAGGKQPQHF.

This clonotype was counted between two and nine times. This chain joins TRBV10-3 and TRBJ1-1; D possibly corresponds to TRBD1 (5 bases). CDR3 length equals 13 residues. V lost 6 bases and J lost 0, with 8 bases in between. The germline V gene has CDR1 ENHRY and CDR2 SYGVKD. The CDR3 loop reads CAIRGPLNTEAFF. The CDR3 bases are TGTGCCATCAGGGGGCCGCTGAACACTGAAGCTTTCTTT.

This clonotype was seen more than once but under ten times. The V call is TRBV6-5, the J call TRBJ2-6; a weak D match, TRBD1 (5 bases). Trimming took 6 bases from V and 0 from J, leaving 15 bases between them. The germline V gene encodes CDR1 MNHEY and CDR2 SVGAGI. The CDR3 length is 17 residues. CDR3 in amino acids: CASSLPGLPSGANVLTF. CDR3 nucleotides: TGTGCCAGCAGCCTACCAGGGTTGCCCTCTGGGGCCAACGTCCTGACTTTC.

This clonotype has ten or more counts. This chain links TRBV7-9 with TRBJ2-5; D is ambiguous. Germline V gene sequence: CDR1 SEHNR, CDR2 FQNEAQ (reference sequence). This CDR3 has 13 amino acids. V was clipped by 5 bases and J by 1 base, with 8 bases between them. The CDR3 DNA is TGTGCCAGCAGCCCCTCTCTCCAAGAGACCCAGTACTTC. This translates into CASSPSLQETQYF.

This clonotype occurred a few times. As DNA, the CDR3 is TGTGCCAGCAGCTTAGTAGGACAGGGAGGAACTGAAGCTTTCTTT. Translation: CASSLVGQGGTEAFF. The chain recombines TRBV7-2 with TRBJ1-1; 8 bases are shared with TRBD1. The V gene end was trimmed by 1 base and the J gene end by 5 bases; junction bases not matched to a gene: 6. The CDR3 totals 15 residues. Germline CDR1 reads SGHTA; CDR2 reads FQGNSA.

This clonotype was counted between two and nine times. The chain is built from TRBV20-1 and TRBJ1-1; D not certain. V was trimmed by 3 bases and J by 10 bases, leaving 15 bases between them. The V gene's germline CDR1 is DFQATT and CDR2 SNEGSKA (reference sequence). The CDR3 runs 12 residues. This chain's CDR3 is CSASESISRAFF. In DNA, the CDR3 is TGCAGTGCTAGCGAGTCAATTTCCCGAGCTTTCTTT.

This clonotype was counted a few times. The chain has TRBV4-1 and TRBJ2-7; 8 bases map to TRBD1. The CDR3 has 15 amino acids. CDR1 MGHRA and CDR2 YSYEKL come from the germline V gene. The ends lost 4 bases at V and 1 base at J; junction bases unmatched: 6. CDR3 sequence (DNA): TGCGCCAGCAGCCCGACAGGGGTGCTGTCCTACGAGCAGTACTTC. It specifies CASSPTGVLSYEQYF.

The chain joins TRBV6-4 to TRBJ2-1; D unresolved. Germline CDR1 MRHNA, CDR2 SNTAGT. Trimming removed 2 bases from V and 0 bases from J, with 8 bases in between. CDR3 length: 15 amino acids. CDR3 region: CASSDRVSSYNEQFF. The DNA for the CDR3 is TGTGCCAGCAGTGACAGGGTCAGCTCCTACAATGAGCAGTTCTTC.

V gene TRBV7-2 combines with J gene TRBJ1-2; D might be TRBD1 (6 bases). The V gene's germline CDR1 is SGHTA and CDR2 FQGNSA. Trimming pared 4 bases from V and 9 bases from J, leaving 12 bases between. The CDR3 extends over 12 amino acids. CDR3 protein: CASSSGTTSYTF. The CDR3 DNA sequence: TGTGCCAGCAGCTCCGGGACAACAAGCTACACCTTC.

This clonotype was detected a few times. V is TRBV6-6 and J is TRBJ2-3, with D perhaps TRBD1 (5 bases). Germline CDR1 MNHNY, CDR2 SVGAGI (reference sequence). The ends were cut back, 7 bases at V and 8 bases at J, with 10 bases in the middle. The CDR3 sequence is 11 residues long. CDR3 in amino acids: CASISQGTQYF. The CDR3 nucleotides are TGTGCCAGCATATCCCAGGGTACGCAGTATTTT.

As regards this clonotype: This may be a read error, as it is one base from a much larger clone. The chain's CDR3 is CASSPALGVGHPQHF. CDR3 nucleotide sequence: TGTGCCAGCAGCCCCGCCCTTGGGGTCGGGCATCCCCAGCATTTT. The chain joins TRBV11-2 to TRBJ1-5; D is undetermined. The CDR3 totals 15 residues. V shed 5 bases and J shed 10 bases, with 21 bases lying between them. Germline CDR1 reads SGHAT; CDR2 reads FQNNGV.

This clonotype was picked up many times. The chain carries TRBV5-6 and TRBJ2-3; weak D call: TRBD2 (5 bases). Per germline, CDR1 SGHDT and CDR2 YYEEEE. Deletions cut 4 bases from V and 6 bases from J, with 21 bases between. This CDR3 comprises 16 residues. The DNA of the CDR3 is TGTGCCAGCAGCAACGAGCGGCGGGTGAACGGGGATACGCAGTATTTT. Translating gives CASSNERRVNGDTQYF.

This clonotype turned up a few times. This sequence joins TRBV20-1 and TRBJ2-1; D uncertain. Trimming took 3 bases from V and 5 from J, leaving 11 bases between them. The germline V gene has CDR1 DFQATT and CDR2 SNEGSKA (reference sequence). CDR3 length: 13 amino acids. The CDR3 DNA follows: TGCAGTGCTAGGGACCAAACAGACAATGAGCAGTTCTTC. This sequence encodes CSARDQTDNEQFF.

In its sample, this clonotype was seen once. The chain couples TRBV14 to TRBJ2-2, with D maybe TRBD1 (6 bases). This CDR3 comprises 14 residues. CDR1 SGHDN and CDR2 FVKESK come from the germline V gene. V lost 4 bases to trimming and J lost 2 bases, with 8 bases between them. The CDR3 DNA is TGTGCCAGCAGCCGGGACATCAACACCGGGGAGCTGTTTTTT. Translating it yields CASSRDINTGELFF.

The chain links TRBV5-5 to TRBJ1-1; 8 nucleotides agree with TRBD1. The CDR3 loop spans 16 amino acids. Germline lookup yields CDR1 SGHKS and CDR2 YYEKEE (reference sequence). V shed 4 bases and J 1 base; nucleotides not matched to a gene: 9. This CDR3 reads CASSIRTGTTNTEAFF. CDR3 coding DNA: TGTGCCAGCAGCATACGGACAGGGACCACGAACACTGAAGCTTTCTTT. The full variable domain, its missing parts supplied by reference TRBV5-5 and TRBJ1-1, is DAGVTQSPTHLIKTRGQQVTLRCSPISGHKSVSWYQQVLGQGPQFIFQYYEKEERGRGNFPDRFSARQFPNYSSELNVNALLLGDSALYLCASSIRTGTTNTEAFFGQGTRLTVV.

This clonotype has a count of ten or more. V gene TRBV11-3 combines with J gene TRBJ2-2, with D perhaps matching TRBD2 (5 bases). CDR1 is SGHNT and CDR2 is YENEEA in the germline V gene. Trimming cost V 4 bases and J 6 bases, with 6 bases left between them. The CDR3 contains 12 residues. The CDR3 DNA sequence: TGTGCCAGCAGCTGGCGGGCCGGGGAGCTGTTTTTT. This sequence encodes CASSWRAGELFF. Based on the CDR3 plus reference TRBV11-3 and TRBJ2-2, the full variable domain is EAGVVQSPRYKIIEKKQPVAFWCNPISGHNTLYWYLQNLGQGPELLIRYENEEAVDDSQLPKDRFSAERLKGVDSTLKIQPAELGDSAVYLCASSWRAGELFFGEGSRLTVL.

Ten or more counts support this clonotype. The chain uses TRBV18 and TRBJ2-1; D is uncertain. V was trimmed by 3 bases and J by 0 bases, leaving 12 bases between them. Germline values: CDR1 KGHSH, CDR2 LQKENI. The CDR3 runs to 16 residues. The CDR3 is CASSPFPPSSYNEQFF. Written as DNA, the CDR3 is TGTGCCAGCTCACCCTTCCCGCCGAGCTCCTACAATGAGCAGTTCTTC.

This clonotype was counted between two and nine times. The V gene is TRBV20-1, the J gene TRBJ2-5; the D is unclear. V was shortened by 0 bases and J by 5 bases, with 7 bases between the two germline ends. This CDR3 contains 12 residues. Germline assignment: CDR1 DFQATT and CDR2 SNEGSKA (reference sequence). The CDR3 region is CSAREGGETQYF. In DNA, the CDR3 is TGCAGTGCTAGAGAGGGTGGGGAGACCCAGTACTTC.

This clonotype has more than one count but fewer than ten. This chain uses TRBV13 with TRBJ2-7; a possible D gene is TRBD2 (5 bases). The V and J ends lost 5 bases and 4 bases respectively, with 12 bases between them. The CDR3 contains 13 residues. Germline CDR1 PRHDT, CDR2 FYEKMQ (reference sequence). CDR3 in DNA: TGTGCCAGCAGCCGGAGGAGTGTGTACGAGCAGTACTTC. It codes for CASSRRSVYEQYF. Full variable domain (outside the CDR3, taken from reference TRBV13 and TRBJ2-7): AAGVIQSPRHLIKEKRETATLKCYPIPRHDTVYWYQQGPGQDPQFLISFYEKMQSDKGSIPDRFSAQQFSDYHSELNMSSLELGDSALYFCASSRRSVYEQYFGPGTRLTVT.

This clonotype was found many times. The chain has TRBV5-6 and TRBJ1-5; D possibly corresponds to TRBD1 (5 bases). The CDR3 is 15 amino acids. Germline lookup yields CDR1 SGHDT and CDR2 YYEEEE. V was clipped by 1 base and J by 7 bases, with 15 bases between them. The CDR3 here is CASSLRRQGGQPQHF. CDR3 bases: TGTGCCAGCAGCTTGCGCCGGCAGGGTGGACAGCCCCAGCATTTT.

V usage is TRBV14 and J usage is TRBJ2-1; 9 bases agree with TRBD2. Germline CDR1 is SGHDN and CDR2 is FVKESK. This CDR3 contains 15 residues. V was pared by 1 base and J by 4 bases, with 2 bases of the junction left unmatched. CDR3 sequence (DNA): TGTGCCAGCAGCCAAGTAGCGGGGGTTTACAATGAGCAGTTCTTC. Translation: CASSQVAGVYNEQFF.

The chain has TRBV9 and TRBJ1-2; D is perhaps TRBD1 (6 bases). Between the trimmed V and J ends, which lost 2 bases and 2 bases, there was a span of 13 bases. CDR1 and CDR2 from the germline V gene are SGDLS and YYNGEE. The length of the CDR3 is 15 residues. The CDR3 here is CASSVTTGTNYGYTF. The CDR3 DNA is TGTGCCAGCAGCGTTACTACAGGGACCAACTATGGCTACACCTTC.

The V call is TRBV7-9, the J call TRBJ1-1; no clear D gene. This CDR3 is built from 16 residues. Germline loops: CDR1 SEHNR, CDR2 FQNEAQ (reference sequence). Trimming stripped 5 bases from V and 7 bases from J, with 23 bases between. The CDR3: CASSARSPGSLSEAFF. Here the CDR3 DNA reads TGTGCCAGCAGCGCCCGATCCCCGGGGAGTTTAAGTGAAGCTTTCTTT.

The gene calls are TRBV5-8 and TRBJ2-1; D is ambiguous. Trimming took 0 bases from V and 7 from J, leaving 14 bases between them. The CDR3 is 15 amino acids. CDR1 is SGHTS, CDR2 YDEGEE, per germline. The CDR3 DNA reads TGTGCCAGCAGCTTGGCTCATCCAATTGGTAATGAGCAGTTCTTC. It translates to CASSLAHPIGNEQFF.